A single TCR beta chain is shown here with its context. Its antigen is currently unknown. Naive CD45RA+ and memory CD45RA-negative subsets were split from CD4+ cells. The CDR3 is made up of 16 amino acids. V was shortened by 0 bases and J by 0 bases, with 12 bases between the two germline ends. Per the germline V gene, CDR1 is KGHSY and CDR2 is FQNENV. This sample was included in a study of shared clonotypes between healthy human individuals. Overall study findings and caveats: The generation probabilities recorded for non-shared clonotypes fell below those of clonotypes shared by all four donors. A handful of donors showed sharing of about 4.8% of naive CD4 clonotypes.

Only in-frame clones appear in the TCRdb table, and some are missing; sequencing was by immunoSEQ multiplex PCR. The sample lists about 1 million clones, approximately 76% occurring once. The chain recombines TRBV16 with TRBJ2-7; tentative D call: TRBD2 (6 bases). The TCR originated in a man aged 18 to 29 in good health. The sample consisted of memory CD4+ T cells sorted from blood. The subset here: CD45RA-negative fraction. For the CDR3, the DNA is TGTGCCAGCAGCCAATCTCGGGGGACTTCCTCCTACGAGCAGTACTTC. This codes for CASSQSRGTSSYEQYF.